One and the same sample provided the 23 T cell receptor beta chains below, sequenced in a study of beta chain features in type 1 diabetes. Every isolated RNA sample was fully reverse transcribed, so sequencing captured expressed TCRB transcripts. Method: immunoSEQ multiplex PCR; TCRdb's copy keeps in-frame clones and lacks some. The profile shows hundreds of thousands of clones, under 70% of them singletons. The sample taken for sequencing was naive CD4+ T cells from blood. All receptors derive from a man aged 25-45 years in good health.

This chain uses TRBV11-2 with TRBJ2-1, with D perhaps TRBD2 (6 bases). CDR3 length: 15 residues. CDR1 and CDR2 from the germline V gene are SGHAT and FQNNGV. V shed 3 bases and J shed 8 bases, with 17 bases lying between them. The CDR3 nucleotides are TGTGCCAGCAGCTTTGTAGGAGGGAGTAGGGATGAGCAGTTCTTC. It encodes CASSFVGGSRDEQFF.

This sequence joins TRBV20-1 and TRBJ2-7, with TRBD1 matching over 8 bases. Germline values: CDR1 DFQATT, CDR2 SNEGSKA (reference sequence). The CDR3 runs 11 residues. The V gene end was trimmed by 6 bases and the J gene end by 5 bases; junction bases not matched to a gene: 3. The CDR3 DNA sequence: TGCAGTGCCCAGGGGGCACACGAGCAGTACTTC. Residues: CSAQGAHEQYF.

This clone was seen just once. The chain combines TRBV7-6 with TRBJ2-7, with 7 nucleotides matching TRBD2. Looked up from germline, CDR1 is SGHVS and CDR2 is FNYEAQ. The CDR3 loop spans 16 amino acids. V was pared by 5 bases and J by 2 bases, with 12 bases of the junction left unmatched. The CDR3 sequence: CASSPRLSGTTYEQYF. The CDR3 DNA follows: TGTGCCAGCAGCCCACGATTAAGCGGGACCACCTACGAGCAGTACTTC.

This CDR3 is CASSLAWNTGELFF. The CDR3 DNA follows: TGTGCCAGCAGCTTAGCCTGGAACACCGGGGAGCTGTTTTTT. The chain is built from TRBV11-2 and TRBJ2-2; D is uncertain. Trimming cost V 1 base and J 1 base, with 4 bases left between them. The CDR3 has 14 residues. Germline-derived CDR1 and CDR2 are SGHAT and FQNNGV.

About this clone itself: Other DNA sequences within the sample encode an identical CDR3. The chain recombines TRBV18 with TRBJ2-1; 11 nucleotides line up with TRBD2. CDR1 is KGHSH and CDR2 is LQKENI in the germline V gene. The CDR3 contains 15 residues. The junction had 1 base not matched to a gene; V was cut back by 3 bases and J by 3 bases. Here the CDR3 reads CASSPTSGSYNEQFF. The CDR3 nucleotides read TGTGCCAGCTCACCCACTAGCGGGAGCTACAATGAGCAGTTCTTC.

This clone has a handful of counts. The CDR3 DNA follows: TGCAGCGCCCTTTTGACGGTACTAAACTATGGCTACACCTTC. Its protein is CSALLTVLNYGYTF. This sequence joins TRBV29-1 and TRBJ1-2; D unclear. Germline CDR1 is SQVTM and CDR2 is ANQGSEA. The CDR3 is 14 residues long. Trimming left V 7 bases short and J 2 bases short, with 17 bases between.

V usage is TRBV30 and J usage is TRBJ2-1; 8 nucleotides align to TRBD2. Germline V gene data show CDR1 as GTSNPN and CDR2 as SVGIG (reference sequence). V trimming: 5 bases; J trimming: 0 bases; junction bases outside the gene matches: 18. This CDR3 has 19 residues. The CDR3 nucleotides read TGTGCCTGGCGGTCCCGTGGCGGGGGGCTACAAAGCTCCTACAATGAGCAGTTCTTC. Protein sequence: CAWRSRGGGLQSSYNEQFF.

The table lists this clone with a count of one. V and J are TRBV7-2 and TRBJ2-5; TRBD2 agrees at 10 bases. Germline CDR1 and CDR2: SGHTA and FQGNSA. The CDR3 is made up of 15 amino acids. Unmatched junction bases numbered 5, after V lost 5 bases and J lost 2 bases. The CDR3 nucleotides read TGTGCCAGCAGCCGGACTAGCGGTTCACAAGAGACCCAGTACTTC. It codes for CASSRTSGSQETQYF.

The V and J genes are TRBV7-8 and TRBJ2-3; D remains ambiguous. The CDR3 is made up of 15 amino acids. Germline assignment: CDR1 SGHVS and CDR2 FQNEAQ. Deletions cut 5 bases from V and 0 bases from J, with 12 bases between. The CDR3 region has the DNA TGTGCCAGCAGCCTGACACCACCTAGCACAGATACGCAGTATTTT. It translates to CASSLTPPSTDTQYF. Filled out from reference TRBV7-8 and TRBJ2-3, the complete variable domain reads GAGVSQSPRYKVAKRGQDVALRCDPISGHVSLFWYQQALGQGPEFLTYFQNEAQLDKSGLPSDRFFAERPEGSVSTLKIQRTQQEDSAVYLCASSLTPPSTDTQYFGPGTRLTVL.

This clone occurred a few times. The rearrangement joins TRBV30 to TRBJ2-5; D gene ambiguous. CDR1 GTSNPN and CDR2 SVGIG come from the germline V gene (reference sequence). The length of the CDR3 is 11 residues. Trimming cost V 2 bases and J 4 bases, with 5 bases left between them. The CDR3 spells CAWSSRETQYF. The CDR3 bases are TGTGCCTGGAGTTCAAGAGAGACCCAGTACTTC.

In this sample, this clone turned up once. The chain combines TRBV27 with TRBJ1-6; no reliable D call. This CDR3 is built from 14 residues. Germline values: CDR1 MNHEY, CDR2 SMNVEV (reference sequence). V lost 7 bases and J 5 bases, leaving 12 bases between the germline ends. CDR3 nucleotides: TGTGCCAGCACTCTGGTACCAGATAATTCACCCCTCCACTTT. Translated: CASTLVPDNSPLHF.

This clone appeared a few times. The chain links TRBV5-6 to TRBJ2-1, with 13 nucleotides matching TRBD2. Germline-derived CDR1 and CDR2 are SGHDT and YYEEEE. V was clipped by 3 bases and J by 10 bases; unmatched bases: 13. The CDR3 has 17 residues. The CDR3 sequence is CASSWSMMGLAGKEQFF. The CDR3 DNA follows: TGTGCCAGCAGCTGGTCTATGATGGGACTAGCGGGAAAAGAGCAGTTCTTC. The full variable domain, in which reference TRBV5-6 and TRBJ2-1 provide the parts outside the CDR3, is DAGVTQSPTHLIKTRGQQVTLRCSPKSGHDTVSWYQQALGQGPQFIFQYYEEEERQRGNFPDRFSGHQFPNYSSELNVNALLLGDSALYLCASSWSMMGLAGKEQFFGPGTRLTVL.

The gene calls are TRBV10-3 and TRBJ2-3, with 7 bases lining up with TRBD1. The germline V gene has CDR1 ENHRY and CDR2 SYGVKD. V shed 7 bases and J 0 bases; nucleotides not matched to a gene: 7. The CDR3 runs to 15 residues. The CDR3 loop is CAITGDRVSTDTQYF. CDR3 DNA: TGTGCCATCACTGGTGACAGGGTGAGCACAGATACGCAGTATTTT.

This clone has a handful of counts. This chain links TRBV15 with TRBJ1-2; D gene unclear. This CDR3 has 13 amino acids. In germline, CDR1 is LNHNV, CDR2 YYDKDF (reference sequence). The V end lost 5 bases, the J end lost 3 bases, and 10 bases lay between the germline ends. The CDR3 region is CATSLRPDYGYTF. The CDR3 region has the DNA TGTGCCACCAGCCTTCGGCCAGACTATGGCTACACCTTC.

This chain connects TRBV4-2 to TRBJ2-1; D is ambiguous. The V end lost 0 bases, the J end lost 3 bases, and 6 bases lay between the germline ends. Per germline, CDR1 LGHNA and CDR2 YNFKEQ. The CDR3 consists of 14 residues. CDR3 sequence: CASSQELLYNEQFF. Written as DNA, the CDR3 is TGTGCCAGCAGCCAAGAGCTCCTCTACAATGAGCAGTTCTTC.

The chain combines TRBV9 with TRBJ2-5; D remains ambiguous. CDR1 is SGDLS and CDR2 is YYNGEE in the germline V gene. V lost 0 bases, J lost 3 bases, and 6 bases lay in between. The CDR3 loop spans 13 amino acids. The DNA for the CDR3 is TGTGCCAGCAGCGTAGCAATCGAAGAGACCCAGTACTTC. As protein: CASSVAIEETQYF.

This rearrangement joins TRBV29-1 to TRBJ2-1; unclear D gene. The germline V and J ends were trimmed by 7 bases and 0 bases, with 13 bases remaining between them. The CDR3 runs 14 residues. Germline values: CDR1 SQVTM, CDR2 ANQGSEA. The CDR3 sequence: CSGAGQYSYNEQFF. The CDR3 DNA is TGCAGCGGTGCCGGCCAGTACTCCTACAATGAGCAGTTCTTC.

The chain links TRBV2 to TRBJ1-2; perhaps TRBD1 as D (6 bases). The CDR3 has 12 residues. Trimming left V 6 bases short and J 4 bases short, with 9 bases between. Germline loops: CDR1 SNHLY, CDR2 FYNNEI. The CDR3 DNA reads TGTGCCAGCAGAGGACAGTTCTATGGCTACACCTTC. This translates into CASRGQFYGYTF.

The rearrangement links TRBV30 to TRBJ2-7, with D possibly TRBD1 on 6 matching bases. Germline assignment: CDR1 GTSNPN and CDR2 SVGIG (reference sequence). The ends were cut back, 1 base at V and 3 bases at J, with 10 bases in the middle. CDR3 length: 13 amino acids. In DNA form, the CDR3 reads TGTGCCTGGAGTGATGGACAGAGCTACGAGCAGTACTTC. Protein product: CAWSDGQSYEQYF.

The genes are TRBV7-2 and TRBJ2-1, with D perhaps TRBD1 or TRBD2 (5 bases each). Germline CDR1 and CDR2: SGHTA and FQGNSA. Trimming left V 7 bases short and J 10 bases short, with 29 bases between. The CDR3 loop spans 17 amino acids. This CDR3 is CASNTVGTARIPSEQFF. CDR3 nucleotides: TGTGCCAGCAACACCGTTGGGACCGCGCGTATCCCGTCGGAGCAGTTCTTC. The whole variable domain, remainder taken from reference TRBV7-2 and TRBJ2-1, is GAGVSQSPSNKVTEKGKDVELRCDPISGHTALYWYRQSLGQGLEFLIYFQGNSAPDKSGLPSDRFSAERTGGSVSTLTIQRTQQEDSAVYLCASNTVGTARIPSEQFFGPGTRLTVL.

The chain links TRBV30 to TRBJ2-5; TRBD2 matches 8 bases. In germline, CDR1 is GTSNPN, CDR2 SVGIG (reference sequence). V trimming: 4 bases; J trimming: 3 bases; junction bases outside the gene matches: 4. CDR3 length: 13 amino acids. The CDR3 nucleotides are TGTGCCTGGATGCGGGGGGCTAAAGAGACCCAGTACTTC. Amino acids: CAWMRGAKETQYF.

The chain combines TRBV7-9 with TRBJ2-5; D gene uncertain. Trimming took off 3 bases at V and 7 bases at J, with 12 bases between the two ends. This CDR3 comprises 13 residues. Per the germline V gene, CDR1 is SEHNR and CDR2 is FQNEAQ (reference sequence). In DNA, the CDR3 is TGTGCCAGCAGCTTGCAGCCGAGAGGGACCCAGTACTTC. It yields the protein CASSLQPRGTQYF. The full variable domain, completed using reference TRBV7-9 and TRBJ2-5, is DTGVSQNPRHKITKRGQNVTFRCDPISEHNRLYWYRQTLGQGPEFLTYFQNEAQLEKSRLLSDRFSAERPKGSFSTLEIQRTEQGDSAMYLCASSLQPRGTQYFGPGTRLLVL.

This clone was picked up a small number of times. The chain recombines TRBV29-1 with TRBJ2-1; TRBD2 aligns across 13 bases. This CDR3 is built from 15 residues. Germline V CDR1 and CDR2: SQVTM, ANQGSEA. After removal of 4 bases from V and 8 bases from J, the junction contained 8 bases not matched to a gene. The DNA of the CDR3 is TGCAGCGTTGGAAGAGGGACTAGCGGGAACGATGAGCAGTTCTTC. Amino acid sequence: CSVGRGTSGNDEQFF.